Listed below are T cell receptor beta chains from one sample, sequenced in a study of beta chain features in type 1 diabetes. Sequencing was performed with immunoSEQ multiplex PCR; in TCRdb, only in-frame clones are kept and a portion is missing. This table has around 250,000 clones, approximately 15% appearing once. Sequenced: naive CD4+ T cells from blood. These TCRs come from a man aged 30-40 years with type 1 diabetes. The CDR3 runs from the conserved cysteine through the conserved F or W. The D gene is left open where the match is weak. Not all rows give a size; the values are once, few, many and, for expanded clones, a class.

CASGRGRDYGYTF	TGTGCCAGCGGGCGGGGGCGCGACTATGGCTACACCTTC	-	TRBV6-5	TRBJ1-2	few
CAWSVGLLAGSPLHF	TGTGCCTGGAGTGTTGGGCTCCTAGCCGGCTCACCCCTCCACTTT	-	TRBV30	TRBJ1-6	few
CASSSTSGQGKYEQYF	TGTGCCAGCAGTTCCACCTCGGGACAGGGAAAATACGAGCAGTACTTC	TRBD1	TRBV6-5	TRBJ2-7	-
CASSIKAGGETQYF	TGTGCCAGTAGTATCAAGGCAGGAGGCGAGACCCAGTACTTC	-	TRBV19	TRBJ2-5	-
CASSYEAGGPYEQYF	TGTGCCAGCAGTTACGAGGCGGGGGGACCCTACGAGCAGTACTTC	TRBD2	TRBV6-6	TRBJ2-7	-
CASSPQAGLVNTEAFF	TGTGCCAGCAGCCCCCAGGCTGGGTTGGTGAACACTGAAGCTTTCTTT	-	TRBV6-6	TRBJ1-1	-
CASRLITGRGGYTF	TGTGCAAGTCGCTTAATTACGGGCCGGGGGGGCTACACCTTC	-	TRBV12-2	TRBJ1-2	-
CASVPGVSPLHF	TGTGCCAGCGTCCCGGGGGTATCACCCCTCCACTTT	-	TRBV27	TRBJ1-6	few
CASSPRTSGSEQFF	TGTGCCAGCAGCCCCCGGACTAGCGGGAGTGAGCAGTTCTTC	TRBD2	TRBV7-9	TRBJ2-1	-
CASSWDSQGTDTQYF	TGTGCCAGCAGCTGGGACAGCCAGGGCACAGATACGCAGTATTTT	TRBD1	TRBV5-4	TRBJ2-3	-
CASSAPGEETQYF	TGTGCCAGCAGTGCCCCAGGGGAAGAGACCCAGTACTTC	-	TRBV25-1	TRBJ2-5	-
CASSDQGSEAFF	TGTGCCAGCAGTGATCAGGGCAGTGAAGCTTTCTTT	-	TRBV2	TRBJ1-1	few
CASSQAGTSNTGELFF	TGTGCCAGCAGTCAAGCCGGGACTTCCAACACCGGGGAGCTGTTTTTT	-	TRBV7-9	TRBJ2-2	few
CASSSGRGQDQETQYF	TGTGCCAGTAGTAGCGGAAGGGGACAGGACCAAGAGACCCAGTACTTC	TRBD1	TRBV19	TRBJ2-5	-